These T cell receptor beta chains were read from a single sample in a study of CD8+ T cells in alopecia areata. Generated by immunoSEQ multiplex PCR, the TCRdb table keeps only in-frame clones and is missing some. The sample lists fewer than 150,000 clones, 45% to 65% occurring once. The sequencing here drew on CD4+ T cells sorted from blood, taken at week 0. The source of these receptors is a human donor with alopecia areata. The CDR3 runs from the conserved cysteine through the conserved F or W. D genes are given only for firm matches. A row's size may be missing; if present it is once, few, many or a size class.

j_gene,v_gene,d_gene,abundance,CDR3aa,CDR3nt
TRBJ2-5,TRBV29-1,.,.,CSVGGAQETQYF,TGCAGCGTAGGGGGGGCGCAAGAGACCCAGTACTTC
TRBJ2-3,TRBV7-7,TRBD2,.,CASSLSGSGGDTQYF,TGTGCCAGCAGCTTGTCCGGGAGCGGGGGAGATACGCAGTATTTT
TRBJ2-5,TRBV4-1,.,few,CASSQTPGNRETQYF,TGCGCCAGCAGCCAAACCCCAGGGAACAGAGAGACCCAGTACTTC
TRBJ1-4,TRBV5-1,TRBD1,.,CASSTSGTGNEKLFF,TGCGCCAGCAGCACCTCCGGGACAGGGAATGAAAAACTGTTTTTT
TRBJ2-3,TRBV18,TRBD2,once,CASSPLAGDTDTQYF,TGTGCCAGCTCACCCCTAGCGGGGGACACAGATACGCAGTATTTT
TRBJ2-7,TRBV18,TRBD1,.,CASSPPDRGYEQYF,TGTGCCAGCTCACCACCGGACAGGGGCTACGAGCAGTACTTC
TRBJ1-2,TRBV7-2,.,.,CASSLAGVSNYGYTF,TGTGCCAGCAGCTTGGCAGGGGTCTCCAACTATGGCTACACCTTC
TRBJ1-2,TRBV7-9,.,.,CASSLAGSSGYTF,TGTGCCAGCAGCTTAGCGGGGTCAAGCGGCTACACCTTC
TRBJ2-7,TRBV28,.,.,CASSLRVGFISYEQYF,TGTGCCAGCAGTTTAAGGGTTGGATTCATCTCCTACGAGCAGTACTTC
TRBJ2-6,TRBV4-2,.,once,CASSPLPSTSGANVLTF,TGTGCCAGCAGCCCACTTCCCTCCACCTCTGGGGCCAACGTCCTGACTTTC
TRBJ2-2,TRBV5-6,.,.,CASRPTRTGELFF,TGTGCCAGCAGACCCACTAGAACCGGGGAGCTGTTTTTT
TRBJ2-5,TRBV30,TRBD2,few,CAWSVSGRATIETQYF,TGTGCCTGGAGTGTTAGCGGGAGGGCTACGATAGAGACCCAGTACTTC
TRBJ2-7,TRBV28,.,few,CASRVGSEYEQYF,TGTGCCAGCAGAGTCGGCTCGGAGTACGAGCAGTACTTC
TRBJ2-4,TRBV25-1,.,.,CASSDTGRNIQYF,TGTGCCAGCAGTGATACAGGGAGAAACATTCAGTACTTC
TRBJ2-5,TRBV5-4,TRBD1,.,CASSFRTGNPQETQYF,TGTGCCAGCAGCTTCAGGACAGGGAACCCCCAAGAGACCCAGTACTTC
TRBJ2-7,TRBV7-2,TRBD1,few,CASNRDREGGEQYF,TGTGCCAGCAACCGGGACAGGGAAGGGGGCGAGCAGTACTTC
TRBJ1-1,TRBV27,.,.,CASRKLDRTEAFF,TGTGCCAGCAGGAAACTAGACCGGACTGAAGCTTTCTTT
TRBJ1-5,TRBV6-5,.,.,CASSYVGQPQHF,TGTGCCAGCAGTTACGTGGGTCAGCCCCAGCATTTT
TRBJ2-1,TRBV5-1,.,.,CASSLAGAYNEQFF,TGCGCCAGCAGCTTGGCGGGAGCCTACAATGAGCAGTTCTTC
TRBJ2-5,TRBV4-1,TRBD2,once,CASSHGPFGGRGGTQYF,TGCGCCAGCAGCCATGGACCTTTTGGCGGGAGGGGCGGGACCCAGTACTTC
TRBJ1-2,TRBV5-4,TRBD1,.,CASSPRTGSEVYGYTF,TGTGCCAGCAGTCCCCGGACAGGGTCGGAGGTCTATGGCTACACCTTC
TRBJ2-1,TRBV2,TRBD2,.,CASWGPSGRGTYNEQFF,TGTGCCAGCTGGGGGCCTAGCGGGAGGGGGACCTACAATGAGCAGTTCTTC
TRBJ2-3,TRBV5-6,.,.,CASSLEGPGDTQYF,TGTGCCAGCAGCTTGGAGGGGCCCGGGGATACGCAGTATTTT
TRBJ1-1,TRBV5-1,.,.,CASSLGTMNTEAFF,TGCGCCAGCAGCTTGGGGACAATGAACACTGAAGCTTTCTTT
TRBJ1-5,TRBV29-1,TRBD1,few,CSVMTGFDQPQHF,TGCAGCGTTATGACAGGGTTCGATCAGCCCCAGCATTTT
TRBJ2-7,TRBV6-5,.,few,CASQAYQSYEQYF,TGTGCCAGCCAGGCCTATCAGAGCTACGAGCAGTACTTC
TRBJ1-1,TRBV27,.,once,CASSLRPGREAFF,TGTGCCAGCAGTTTAAGGCCAGGGAGGGAAGCTTTCTTT
TRBJ1-2,TRBV5-6,.,.,CASSTLAYGYTF,TGTGCCAGCAGCACACTAGCGTATGGCTACACCTTC
TRBJ2-1,TRBV19,TRBD2,few,CASSAVAGAKHNEQFF,TGTGCCAGTAGTGCTGTAGCGGGAGCGAAACACAATGAGCAGTTCTTC